This record looks at one T cell receptor beta chain sequence and its context. The antigen remains unidentified. A much larger clone lies one base from this, so it may be a read error. CDR1 and CDR2 (germline): SQVTM, ANQGSEA. CDR3 length equals 8 residues. The source of the sample is a study of read filtering for tumor transcriptome and immune sequencing. Study-wide context: Fewer than 10 patients were R-ISS I, some 15 were R-ISS II, six or seven were R-ISS III. Per sample, TCR-region reads ranged about 3.5 to 11 million by IR-seq, roughly 80 to 1,300 by RNA-seq. General study results and limits: IR-seq and RNA-seq agreed better without single-read clonotypes. RNA-seq captured clonotypes less deeply and reliably than IR-seq.

This library used approximately 370 ng RNA and molecular barcoded adaptors spanning alpha/delta and beta/gamma chains. TCRdb independently ran MiXCR on the reads; one entry per CDR3 protein. The sample yields around 40,000 distinct CDR3 sequences, 12% to 15% seen once. The sample consisted of a population of CD138-negative cells sorted from bone marrow. The gene calls are TRBV29-1 and TRBJ2-1; possible D gene TRBD1, 6 bases. The receptor's source is a donor aged 40 or older with multiple myeloma. CDR3 residues: CSSGERFF. CDR3 nucleotides: TGCAGCTCAGGGGAGCGGTTCTTC.